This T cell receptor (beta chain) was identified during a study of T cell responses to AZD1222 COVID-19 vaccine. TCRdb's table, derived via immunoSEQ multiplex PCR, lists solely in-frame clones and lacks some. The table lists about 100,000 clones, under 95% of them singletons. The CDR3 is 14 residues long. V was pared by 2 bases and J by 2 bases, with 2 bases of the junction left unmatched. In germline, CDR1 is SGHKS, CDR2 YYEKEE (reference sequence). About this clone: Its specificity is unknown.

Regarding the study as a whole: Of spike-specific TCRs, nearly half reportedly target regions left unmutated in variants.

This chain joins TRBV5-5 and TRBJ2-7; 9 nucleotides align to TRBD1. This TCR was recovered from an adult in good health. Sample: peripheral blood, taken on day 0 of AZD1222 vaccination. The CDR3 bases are TGTGCCAGCAGCTTTGGGACAGGGACCTACGAGCAGTACTTC. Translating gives CASSFGTGTYEQYF.